The 30 T cell receptor beta chains reported below all come from one sample, sequenced in a study of cytotoxic CD8 clonotypes in ibrutinib-treated CLL. Assay: immunoSEQ multiplex PCR; the TCRdb copy retains only in-frame clones and omits some. The repertoire holds fewer than 300,000 clones, with roughly four fifths as singletons. The starting material was PBMCs, obtained at disease progression, from a patient treated with ibrutinib. These receptors came from a human donor with chronic lymphocytic leukemia.

J is TRBJ2-1 and V is TRBV18; TRBD1 aligns across 8 bases. Germline V lookup: CDR1 KGHSH, CDR2 LQKENI. V trimming: 6 bases; J trimming: 5 bases; junction bases outside the gene matches: 9. The CDR3 loop spans 15 amino acids. CDR3 sequence (DNA): TGTGCCAGCTCCTTGGGGACAGGAATAAACAATGAGCAGTTCTTC. Encoded protein: CASSLGTGINNEQFF.

Comments on this clone: At one boundary the junction diverges from the germline segment, which might be a read error. This chain joins TRBV10-3 and TRBJ1-1; 8 bases agree with TRBD1. This CDR3 spans 13 amino acids. CDR1 ENHRY and CDR2 SYGVKD come from the germline V gene. The CDR3 coding sequence is TGTGCCACCAGTAACAGGGGGATCGTTGAAGCTTTCTTT. Translating gives CATSNRGIVEAFF.

This sequence joins TRBV7-2 and TRBJ2-7; 8 bases are shared with TRBD2. Germline CDR1 is SGHTA and CDR2 is FQGNSA. J gave up 2 bases and V 6 bases, and 9 bases lay outside the gene matches. This CDR3 has 15 amino acids. CDR3 loop: CASRSKRESPYEQYF. DNA for the CDR3: TGTGCCAGCAGATCTAAGCGGGAGAGTCCCTACGAGCAGTACTTC.

J is TRBJ2-7 and V is TRBV9, with 10 nucleotides matching TRBD2. V gave up 0 bases and J gave up 3 bases; unmatched junction bases: 6. The CDR3 is made up of 16 amino acids. The germline V gene has CDR1 SGDLS and CDR2 YYNGEE. CDR3 bases: TGTGCCAGCAGCGTAGCTGGGACTAGCGATCTCTACGAGCAGTACTTC. This sequence encodes CASSVAGTSDLYEQYF.

The chain joins TRBV4-1 to TRBJ1-2; D is uncertain. V lost 1 base and J 3 bases, leaving 12 bases between the germline ends. This CDR3 has 15 amino acids. Looked up from germline, CDR1 is MGHRA and CDR2 is YSYEKL. As DNA, the CDR3 is TGCGCCAGCAGCCAAGGTCTGCTGAGGGACTATGGCTACACCTTC. Residues: CASSQGLLRDYGYTF.

The rearrangement links TRBV7-9 to TRBJ2-2; 14 bases are a match to TRBD2. Germline loops: CDR1 SEHNR, CDR2 FQNEAQ (reference sequence). V was clipped by 5 bases and J by 8 bases; unmatched bases: 7. The CDR3 sequence is 16 residues long. The CDR3 sequence is CASSPPGLAGVGELFF. The CDR3 coding sequence is TGTGCCAGCAGCCCCCCGGGACTAGCGGGAGTTGGGGAGCTGTTTTTT. Variable domain in full (rest from reference TRBV7-9 and TRBJ2-2): DTGVSQNPRHKITKRGQNVTFRCDPISEHNRLYWYRQTLGQGPEFLTYFQNEAQLEKSRLLSDRFSAERPKGSFSTLEIQRTEQGDSAMYLCASSPPGLAGVGELFFGEGSRLTVL.

The chain recombines TRBV19 with TRBJ1-5; D might be TRBD1 (6 bases). The CDR3 is made up of 14 amino acids. Trimming removed 5 bases from V and 4 bases from J, with 12 bases in between. CDR1 is LNHDA and CDR2 is SQIVND in the germline V gene (reference sequence). The DNA of the CDR3 is TGTGCCAGTAGTGGCAGGGGAGGTAATCAGCCCCAGCATTTT. It is translated as CASSGRGGNQPQHF.

The chain uses TRBV18 and TRBJ2-7; 7 bases are shared with TRBD1. V dropped 1 base and J dropped 6; count of bases not matched to a gene: 6. The CDR3 loop spans 14 amino acids. Per the germline V gene, CDR1 is KGHSH and CDR2 is LQKENI. The CDR3 loop reads CASSPREGAGEQYF. The CDR3 region has the DNA TGTGCCAGCTCACCACGTGAGGGGGCGGGCGAGCAGTACTTC.

V usage is TRBV7-9 and J usage is TRBJ2-4; D is possibly TRBD2 (5 bases). The germline V gene encodes CDR1 SEHNR and CDR2 FQNEAQ (reference sequence). The CDR3 runs 17 residues. V was cut by 2 bases and J by 2 bases, with 16 bases left in between. CDR3 protein: CASSLPLRRAPKNIQYF. The CDR3 DNA sequence: TGTGCCAGCAGCTTACCCCTCCGGCGGGCCCCCAAAAACATTCAGTACTTC.

The rearrangement links TRBV5-1 to TRBJ2-5; 13 bases agree with TRBD2. The CDR3 consists of 16 residues. V was pared by 4 bases and J by 7 bases, with 10 bases of the junction left unmatched. The germline V gene has CDR1 SGHRS and CDR2 YFSETQ. The CDR3 loop is CASSQTSGGPKGTQYF. CDR3 DNA sequence: TGCGCCAGCAGCCAGACTAGCGGGGGGCCTAAGGGGACCCAGTACTTC.

The chain has TRBV9 and TRBJ1-6; D unresolved. V lost 4 bases and J 5 bases, leaving 1 base between the germline ends. The CDR3 runs 11 residues. CDR1 is SGDLS, CDR2 YYNGEE, per germline. The DNA for the CDR3 is TGTGCCAGCAGCCATAATTCACCCCTCCACTTT. It yields the protein CASSHNSPLHF.

The V gene is TRBV4-1, the J gene TRBJ1-2; unclear D gene. The CDR3 has 14 amino acids. V gave up 0 bases and J gave up 3 bases, with 8 bases separating them. Germline-derived CDR1 and CDR2 are MGHRA and YSYEKL. The CDR3 protein is CASSQEARDYGYTF. Written as DNA, the CDR3 is TGCGCCAGCAGCCAAGAAGCAAGGGACTATGGCTACACCTTC.

The rearrangement uses TRBV6-1 and TRBJ2-7, with 8 bases identical to TRBD1. From germline, CDR1 is MNHNS and CDR2 SASEGT. The CDR3 covers 15 residues. Trimming cost V 8 bases and J 2 bases; bases outside gene matches: 11. CDR3 sequence reads: CASRRGQDITYEQYF. As DNA, the CDR3 is TGTGCCAGCCGGCGGGGACAGGACATTACCTACGAGCAGTACTTC.

This sequence joins TRBV19 and TRBJ2-1, with 10 bases that match TRBD1. The CDR3 sequence is 15 residues long. V trimming: 3 bases; J trimming: 4 bases; junction bases outside the gene matches: 3. The V gene's germline CDR1 is LNHDA and CDR2 SQIVND (reference sequence). CDR3 in amino acids: CASSIAGQGYNEQFF. For the CDR3, the DNA is TGTGCCAGTAGTATTGCGGGACAGGGGTACAATGAGCAGTTCTTC.

This chain uses TRBV4-1 with TRBJ2-5; TRBD1 might be the D (5 bases). This CDR3 has 17 residues. The germline V gene has CDR1 MGHRA and CDR2 YSYEKL. V was clipped by 1 base and J by 2 bases, with 17 bases between them. The CDR3 is CASSQGPVDRTQETQYF. The DNA for the CDR3 is TGCGCCAGCAGCCAAGGGCCTGTAGACAGAACTCAAGAGACCCAGTACTTC.

This chain links TRBV4-3 with TRBJ2-1; D is perhaps TRBD1 (5 bases). V lost 0 bases to trimming and J lost 8 bases, with 17 bases between them. Per the germline V gene, CDR1 is LGHNA and CDR2 is YSLEER. The CDR3 is 16 residues long. The CDR3 here is CASSQDPRTKGYEQFF. DNA for the CDR3: TGCGCCAGCAGCCAAGATCCCAGGACGAAGGGGTATGAGCAGTTCTTC.

The chain carries TRBV27 and TRBJ2-7; D might be TRBD1 or TRBD2, each matching 6 bases. CDR3 size: 15 residues. Germline V lookup: CDR1 MNHEY, CDR2 SMNVEV (reference sequence). V was shortened by 5 bases and J by 7 bases, with 21 bases between the two germline ends. The CDR3: CASSPGWGAPREQYF. CDR3 DNA: TGTGCCAGCAGTCCGGGGTGGGGGGCCCCTCGGGAGCAGTACTTC.

This clone was seen only a few times. The chain is built from TRBV21-1 and TRBJ2-1; the D call of TRBD2 is as the table states it, not checked on the DNA. TRBV21-1 is designated a pseudogene. The CDR3 runs 14 residues. The CDR3 reads CASRTYGGRNEQFF. DNA for the CDR3: TGTGCCAGCAGGACCTACGGGGGGCGCAATGAGCAGTTCTTC.

This rearrangement joins TRBV19 to TRBJ2-3, with unresolved D. The germline V gene has CDR1 LNHDA and CDR2 SQIVND (reference sequence). The CDR3 extends over 14 amino acids. Trimming removed 6 bases from V and 4 bases from J, with 14 bases in between. The CDR3, as DNA: TGTGCCAGTAGCCGGGCTAACCGGGCAGATACGCAGTATTTT. Amino acid sequence: CASSRANRADTQYF.

The chain combines TRBV15 with TRBJ2-3; 8 positions agree with TRBD2. Germline V gives CDR1 LNHNV, CDR2 YYDKDF (reference sequence). The ends lost 9 bases at V and 4 bases at J; junction bases unmatched: 3. The CDR3 totals 12 residues. This CDR3 reads CATGAGADTQYF. Here the CDR3 DNA reads TGTGCCACTGGAGCGGGGGCAGATACGCAGTATTTT.

This clone was counted a few times. This chain links TRBV15 with TRBJ2-1, with 11 bases identical to TRBD2. Per the germline V gene, CDR1 is LNHNV and CDR2 is YYDKDF (reference sequence). Losses at the gene ends were 1 base for V and 3 bases for J; bases not matched to a gene: 8. CDR3 size: 18 residues. DNA of the CDR3: TGTGCCACCAGCAGAGCTCGGGTTAGCGGGAGGGTCTACAATGAGCAGTTCTTC. Amino acids: CATSRARVSGRVYNEQFF.

The rearrangement links TRBV6-5 to TRBJ1-4, with D perhaps matching TRBD1 (6 bases). In germline, CDR1 is MNHEY, CDR2 SVGAGI. The V end was cut by 4 bases, the J end by 6 bases, with 15 bases between. The CDR3 has 15 residues. In DNA form, the CDR3 reads TGTGCCAGCAGTTCAACAGGGCTAGGTGATGAAAAACTGTTTTTT. It codes for CASSSTGLGDEKLFF.

The rearrangement uses TRBV2 and TRBJ2-7; D perhaps matches TRBD1 (5 bases). The germline V and J ends were trimmed by 0 bases and 6 bases, with 18 bases remaining between them. CDR3 length: 16 amino acids. Germline V gives CDR1 SNHLY, CDR2 FYNNEI. The CDR3 sequence: CASSEAGQGGRREQYF. CDR3 sequence (DNA): TGTGCCAGCAGTGAAGCGGGCCAGGGTGGTCGCCGCGAGCAGTACTTC.

This rearrangement joins TRBV15 to TRBJ1-1; D uncertain. Germline V gene sequence: CDR1 LNHNV, CDR2 YYDKDF (reference sequence). Trimming took off 0 bases at V and 6 bases at J, with 14 bases between the two ends. The CDR3 contains 15 residues. The CDR3 spells CATSRDVAPRAEAFF. The CDR3 DNA reads as TGTGCCACCAGCAGAGATGTAGCGCCCCGGGCTGAAGCTTTCTTT. Together with reference TRBV15 and TRBJ1-1, the CDR3 gives the full variable domain: DAMVIQNPRYQVTQFGKPVTLSCSQTLNHNVMYWYQQKSSQAPKLLFHYYDKDFNNEADTPDNFQSRRPNTSFCFLDIRSPGLGDTAMYLCATSRDVAPRAEAFFGQGTRLTVV.

CDR3 protein: CASSLEASGIPPYEQYF. CDR3 DNA: TGTGCCAGCAGCTTAGAGGCTAGCGGGATTCCTCCCTACGAGCAGTACTTC. This chain links TRBV7-2 with TRBJ2-7; 9 positions match TRBD2. The CDR3 is made up of 17 amino acids. Germline trimming cut 1 base from V and 2 bases from J; bases unmatched to any gene: 9. Per the germline V gene, CDR1 is SGHTA and CDR2 is FQGNSA. The full variable domain, with the rest looked up from reference TRBV7-2 and TRBJ2-7, is GAGVSQSPSNKVTEKGKDVELRCDPISGHTALYWYRQSLGQGLEFLIYFQGNSAPDKSGLPSDRFSAERTGGSVSTLTIQRTQQEDSAVYLCASSLEASGIPPYEQYFGPGTRLTVT.

There are a few counts of this clone. The chain links TRBV4-1 to TRBJ2-1; 7 nucleotides agree with TRBD2. CDR1 is MGHRA and CDR2 is YSYEKL in the germline V gene. The CDR3 length is 13 residues. V trimming: 2 bases; J trimming: 6 bases; junction bases outside the gene matches: 1. This chain's CDR3 is CASSQTGGNEQFF. For the CDR3, the DNA is TGCGCCAGCAGCCAAACGGGGGGCAATGAGCAGTTCTTC.

The CDR3 here is CASSFPGRRSYEQYF. The DNA of the CDR3 is TGTGCCAGCAGCTTCCCGGGACGGAGATCCTACGAGCAGTACTTC. This rearrangement joins TRBV7-9 to TRBJ2-7; either TRBD1 or TRBD2 may supply D (5 bases each). Trimming took 3 bases from V and 1 from J, leaving 13 bases between them. The CDR3 covers 15 residues. Germline V gene data show CDR1 as SEHNR and CDR2 as FQNEAQ (reference sequence). The full variable domain, with the rest looked up from reference TRBV7-9 and TRBJ2-7, is DTGVSQNPRHKITKRGQNVTFRCDPISEHNRLYWYRQTLGQGPEFLTYFQNEAQLEKSRLLSDRFSAERPKGSFSTLEIQRTEQGDSAMYLCASSFPGRRSYEQYFGPGTRLTVT.

The rearrangement joins TRBV19 to TRBJ1-5; D ambiguous. CDR1 is LNHDA and CDR2 is SQIVND in the germline V gene (reference sequence). V lost 3 bases and J lost 0, with 9 bases in between. The CDR3 has 15 amino acids. CDR3 nucleotides: TGTGCCAGTAGTATTCAGTTTAATAGCAATCAGCCCCAGCATTTT. It yields the protein CASSIQFNSNQPQHF.

The genes are TRBV4-1 and TRBJ2-3, with D tentatively TRBD1 (6 bases). This CDR3 has 16 amino acids. The germline V and J ends were trimmed by 1 base and 1 base, with 12 bases remaining between them. Germline CDR1 reads MGHRA; CDR2 reads YSYEKL. CDR3 coding DNA: TGCGCCAGCAGCCAAGGCAGGGGAGAGGGCACAGATACGCAGTATTTT. Protein product: CASSQGRGEGTDTQYF.

The chain carries TRBV10-3 and TRBJ2-2; D call uncertain. The CDR3 is made up of 14 amino acids. Germline values: CDR1 ENHRY, CDR2 SYGVKD. The V and J ends lost 7 bases and 2 bases respectively, with 11 bases between them. The CDR3 sequence: CAITPLYNTGELFF. As DNA, the CDR3 is TGTGCCATCACGCCCCTATATAACACCGGGGAGCTGTTTTTT.